These 9 T cell receptor beta chains were all obtained from the same sample, sequenced in a study of CD8 T cells in Susac syndrome. RNA, at about 0.5 to 1 ug, was reverse transcribed with random hexamers. TCRdb reprocessed the immunoSEQ multiplex PCR reads with MiXCR, giving one entry per CDR3 protein. This sample carries under 200,000 distinct CDR3 sequences, approximately 95% of them seen once, and the ten largest clones take around 0.15%. Sequencing was done on a sample of CD8+ T cells from PBMCs. These TCRs come from a human donor with multiple sclerosis.

This chain links TRBV20-1 with TRBJ1-2, with D perhaps TRBD1 (5 bases). With 4 bases removed from V and 0 bases from J, the gap between germline ends came to 18 bases. There are 16 residues in the CDR3. Germline loops: CDR1 DFQATT, CDR2 SNEGSKA (reference sequence). The CDR3 is CSATGMTAYTNYGYTF. CDR3 bases: TGCAGTGCTACAGGGATGACAGCGTATACTAACTATGGCTACACCTTC.

As DNA, the CDR3 is TGTGCCAGCAGGTCTGGGAGGAACACTGAAGCTTTCTTT. Translating it yields CASRSGRNTEAFF. The J gene is TRBJ1-1, the V gene TRBV5-4, with D unresolved. The CDR3 is 13 amino acids. Germline CDR1 is SGHNT and CDR2 is YYREEE (reference sequence). V lost 5 bases, J lost 1 base, and 9 bases lay in between.

This sequence joins TRBV20-1 and TRBJ2-1; the D gene is possibly TRBD1 (6 bases). The CDR3 spans 15 residues. V lost 6 bases to trimming and J lost 0 bases, with 15 bases between them. Germline-derived CDR1 and CDR2 are DFQATT and SNEGSKA (reference sequence). The CDR3, as DNA: TGCAGTGCAAAACTTCAGGGGAACTCCTACAATGAGCAGTTCTTC. Residues: CSAKLQGNSYNEQFF.

The J gene is TRBJ2-1, the V gene TRBV20-1; the D gene could be TRBD1 or TRBD2 (5 bases each). Germline V gene data show CDR1 as DFQATT and CDR2 as SNEGSKA (reference sequence). With 3 bases removed from V and 16 bases from J, the gap between germline ends came to 16 bases. This CDR3 comprises 11 residues. The CDR3 reads CSARTGTSIFF. The CDR3 DNA sequence: TGCAGTGCTAGGACCGGGACCTCCATTTTCTTC.

The chain employs TRBV4-2 and TRBJ2-7, with a weak D call TRBD1 (6 bases). Deletions cut 5 bases from V and 2 bases from J, with 16 bases between. This CDR3 has 15 residues. In germline, CDR1 is LGHNA, CDR2 YNFKEQ. The CDR3 nucleotides are TGTGCCAGCAGCTTAGAGAGACAGGAAACCTACGAGCAGTACTTC. This sequence encodes CASSLERQETYEQYF.

This sequence joins TRBV4-2 and TRBJ2-7, with TRBD2 as a possible D gene (6 bases). The CDR3 spans 17 residues. With 3 bases removed from V and 0 bases from J, the gap between germline ends came to 18 bases. CDR1 is LGHNA and CDR2 is YNFKEQ in the germline V gene. For the CDR3, the DNA is TGTGCCAGCAGCCACGTCGGCGGGCGGGACTCCTCCTACGAGCAGTACTTC. Protein sequence: CASSHVGGRDSSYEQYF.

The chain uses TRBV29-1 and TRBJ2-5; 15 bases are shared with TRBD2. The V gene end was trimmed by 8 bases and the J gene end by 5 bases; junction bases not matched to a gene: 3. The CDR3 sequence is 13 residues long. The V gene's germline CDR1 is SQVTM and CDR2 ANQGSEA. CDR3 loop: CSTGTSGRETQYF. CDR3 sequence (DNA): TGCAGCACCGGGACTAGCGGGAGGGAGACCCAGTACTTC.

This clonotype was counted once. The chain links TRBV20-1 to TRBJ1-2; 10 nucleotides align to TRBD1. V trimming: 0 bases; J trimming: 4 bases; junction bases outside the gene matches: 5. The CDR3 runs to 15 residues. Germline V gives CDR1 DFQATT, CDR2 SNEGSKA (reference sequence). In DNA, the CDR3 is TGCAGTGCTAGAGATCTGGGACAGGGGTTCTATGGCTACACCTTC. Protein product: CSARDLGQGFYGYTF.

V and J are TRBV20-1 and TRBJ2-3; tentative D call: TRBD2 (6 bases). V was pared by 0 bases and J by 3 bases, with 13 bases between. Germline-derived CDR1 and CDR2 are DFQATT and SNEGSKA (reference sequence). The CDR3 sequence is 15 residues long. The CDR3 spells CSARDLSGGTDTQYF. CDR3 DNA: TGCAGTGCTAGAGATCTCAGCGGAGGGACAGATACGCAGTATTTT.